This T cell receptor beta chain came from a study of T cell changes during pregnancy in multiple sclerosis. Assay used: immunoSEQ multiplex PCR; TCRdb lists only in-frame clones, some missing. The table records tens of thousands of clones, around 95% of them present only once. The sequence derives from a female donor with multiple sclerosis, enrolled in a pregnancy study. Sequencing was performed on CD8+ T cells from peripheral blood mononuclear cells, taken after pregnancy.

The chain's CDR3 is CASSNDRSGAYEQYF. CDR3 bases: TGCGCCAGCAGCAACGACCGCAGCGGTGCCTACGAGCAGTACTTC. This chain links TRBV5-1 with TRBJ2-7; tentative D call: TRBD2 (5 bases). Germline CDR1 reads SGHRS; CDR2 reads YFSETQ. The CDR3 runs to 15 residues. Between the trimmed V and J ends, which lost 4 bases and 2 bases, there was a span of 16 bases. Filled out from reference TRBV5-1 and TRBJ2-7, the complete variable domain reads KAGVTQTPRYLIKTRGQQVTLSCSPISGHRSVSWYQQTPGQGLQFLFEYFSETQRNKGNFPGRFSGRQFSNSRSEMNVSTLELGDSALYLCASSNDRSGAYEQYFGPGTRLTVT.